Shown below are 28 T cell receptor beta chains from a single sample sequenced in a study of shared clonotypes between healthy human individuals. Sequencing was performed with immunoSEQ multiplex PCR; in TCRdb, only in-frame clones are kept and a portion is missing. The sample includes roughly 2.4 million clones, about 94% of them seen just once. Sequenced: naive CD4+ T cells sorted from blood. Subset meaning: CD45RA+ positively selected. The source is a man between 18 and 35 years old in good health.

The V call is TRBV6-4, the J call TRBJ2-4; the match to TRBD2 covers 7 bases. Germline V gene lookup returns CDR1 MRHNA and CDR2 SNTAGT. V lost 5 bases to trimming and J lost 0 bases; unmatched junction nucleotides: 10. The CDR3 has 17 residues. DNA of the CDR3: TGTGCCAGCAGTCCCGCCGGGACTACTAAAGCCAAAAACATTCAGTACTTC. Protein product: CASSPAGTTKAKNIQYF.

The rearrangement uses TRBV5-1 and TRBJ2-7; 10 nucleotides align to TRBD1. After removal of 3 bases from V and 3 bases from J, the junction contained 9 bases not matched to a gene. Looked up from germline, CDR1 is SGHRS and CDR2 is YFSETQ. The CDR3 extends over 16 amino acids. The CDR3 region is CASSSQDRDRGYEQYF. The CDR3 DNA sequence: TGCGCCAGCAGCTCGCAAGACCGGGACAGGGGCTACGAGCAGTACTTC.

The V call is TRBV7-8, the J call TRBJ2-3, with 7 bases matching TRBD2. J was trimmed by 2 bases and V by 3 bases; bases with no gene match: 8. CDR1 and CDR2 (germline): SGHVS, FQNEAQ. The CDR3 is 16 amino acids. Here the CDR3 reads CASSLLNSGFTDTQYF. CDR3 DNA: TGTGCCAGCAGCTTGTTGAATAGCGGGTTCACAGATACGCAGTATTTT.

V is TRBV7-9 and J is TRBJ1-1; D ambiguous. This CDR3 comprises 14 residues. V lost 4 bases and J 1 base, leaving 10 bases between the germline ends. Germline CDR1 reads SEHNR; CDR2 reads FQNEAQ (reference sequence). Here the CDR3 reads CASSSTSGNTEAFF. The CDR3, as DNA: TGTGCCAGCAGCTCGACCTCGGGGAACACTGAAGCTTTCTTT.

The genes are TRBV6-5 and TRBJ2-7; D is perhaps TRBD1 or TRBD2 (5 bases each). CDR1 is MNHEY and CDR2 is SVGAGI in the germline V gene. The CDR3 runs to 15 residues. V lost 5 bases, J lost 3 bases, and 17 bases lay in between. Here the CDR3 reads CASSPTVGENYEQYF. Written as DNA, the CDR3 is TGTGCCAGCAGTCCCACCGTGGGGGAAAACTACGAGCAGTACTTC.

For this clone: Other nucleotide sequences in the sample specify the same CDR3. The genes are TRBV7-2 and TRBJ2-7, with 8 bases lining up with TRBD2. Losses at the gene ends were 2 bases for V and 0 bases for J; bases not matched to a gene: 9. CDR1 and CDR2 from the germline V gene are SGHTA and FQGNSA. CDR3 length: 17 residues. For the CDR3, the DNA is TGTGCCAGCAGCTTATATTTGGCGGGAGGACTCTCCTACGAGCAGTACTTC. Its protein product is CASSLYLAGGLSYEQYF.

The gene calls are TRBV11-2 and TRBJ2-3; possibly TRBD2 for D (6 bases). This CDR3 comprises 14 residues. V lost 0 bases and J lost 14, with 18 bases in between. Germline V gene lookup returns CDR1 SGHAT and CDR2 FQNNGV. The CDR3 sequence: CASSLDPSSAPGYF. The CDR3 DNA reads as TGTGCCAGCAGCTTAGATCCCTCTAGCGCCCCGGGGTATTTT.

This sequence joins TRBV19 and TRBJ2-2; tentative D call: TRBD2 (5 bases). The CDR3 extends over 13 amino acids. Trimming cost V 6 bases and J 6 bases, with 11 bases left between them. Germline V gene data show CDR1 as LNHDA and CDR2 as SQIVND (reference sequence). The CDR3 sequence: CASSAERAGELFF. The CDR3 coding sequence is TGTGCCAGTAGCGCCGAGAGGGCCGGGGAGCTGTTTTTT.

The gene calls are TRBV18 and TRBJ2-2; either TRBD1 or TRBD2 may fit D (5 bases each). This CDR3 spans 17 amino acids. Per germline, CDR1 KGHSH and CDR2 LQKENI. V gave up 0 bases and J gave up 6 bases, with 17 bases separating them. CDR3: CASSPPSRDPRSGELFF. CDR3 nucleotide sequence: TGTGCCAGCTCACCACCGAGTAGGGACCCGCGCTCCGGGGAGCTGTTTTTT.

The chain carries TRBV30 and TRBJ1-5; no firm D call. V was trimmed by 4 bases and J by 0 bases, leaving 10 bases between them. The CDR3 has 14 residues. The germline V gene encodes CDR1 GTSNPN and CDR2 SVGIG (reference sequence). This CDR3 reads CAWTSSGSNQPQHF. The DNA for the CDR3 is TGTGCCTGGACCTCCTCAGGTAGCAATCAGCCCCAGCATTTT.

Regarding this clone: The identical CDR3 is also encoded by other nucleotide sequences in the sample. The chain combines TRBV5-1 with TRBJ2-7, with TRBD2 as a possible D gene (6 bases). The CDR3 has 15 residues. Germline CDR1 is SGHRS and CDR2 is YFSETQ. V was shortened by 0 bases and J by 0 bases, with 10 bases between the two germline ends. CDR3 in amino acids: CASSLEGGSSYEQYF. CDR3 sequence (DNA): TGCGCCAGCAGCTTGGAAGGAGGGAGCTCCTACGAGCAGTACTTC.

The CDR3 sequence is CASLSIGTGLSPLHF. DNA of the CDR3: TGTGCCAGCCTCTCTATAGGGACAGGGTTATCACCCCTCCACTTT. The chain recombines TRBV2 with TRBJ1-6; TRBD1 agrees at 9 bases. CDR1 and CDR2 (germline): SNHLY, FYNNEI. The CDR3 length is 15 residues. The V gene end was trimmed by 8 bases and the J gene end by 10 bases; junction bases not matched to a gene: 12.

This chain joins TRBV6-1 and TRBJ1-1; TRBD1 is a possible D gene (5 bases). The CDR3 is made up of 13 amino acids. Germline V gene data show CDR1 as MNHNS and CDR2 as SASEGT. V was shortened by 10 bases and J by 0 bases, with 12 bases between the two germline ends. CDR3 region: CATQQVMNTEAFF. In DNA form, the CDR3 reads TGTGCCACCCAACAGGTTATGAACACTGAAGCTTTCTTT.

V is TRBV12-5 and J is TRBJ2-1; TRBD1 aligns across 8 bases. The CDR3 spans 16 residues. The germline gives CDR1 LGHNT, CDR2 FRNRAP. V shed 4 bases and J 2 bases; nucleotides not matched to a gene: 7. The CDR3 spells CASGYRTGWAYNEQFF. The DNA for the CDR3 is TGTGCTAGTGGTTACCGGACAGGGTGGGCCTACAATGAGCAGTTCTTC.

The V and J genes are TRBV10-3 and TRBJ1-6; TRBD1 might be the D (6 bases). Trimming stripped 10 bases from V and 10 bases from J, with 17 bases between. The CDR3 covers 13 residues. Germline CDR1 reads ENHRY; CDR2 reads SYGVKD. In DNA, the CDR3 is TGTGCCAGCGGAGGGGGTCGGGAATCACCCCTCCACTTT. As protein: CASGGGRESPLHF.

This clone was found once. V gene TRBV5-1 combines with J gene TRBJ2-7, with 11 bases aligning to TRBD2. This CDR3 comprises 15 residues. CDR1 SGHRS and CDR2 YFSETQ come from the germline V gene. V was clipped by 5 bases and J by 4 bases; unmatched bases: 8. CDR3 loop: CASSRDGTSGYEQYF. The CDR3 DNA reads as TGCGCCAGCAGTCGAGACGGGACTAGCGGATACGAGCAGTACTTC. The variable domain in full, completed from reference TRBV5-1 and TRBJ2-7, reads KAGVTQTPRYLIKTRGQQVTLSCSPISGHRSVSWYQQTPGQGLQFLFEYFSETQRNKGNFPGRFSGRQFSNSRSEMNVSTLELGDSALYLCASSRDGTSGYEQYFGPGTRLTVT.

The V call is TRBV7-6, the J call TRBJ2-5; no definite D call. The V gene lost 3 bases and the J gene lost 2 bases, with 10 bases spanning the gap. The V gene's germline CDR1 is SGHVS and CDR2 FNYEAQ. The CDR3 has 14 amino acids. The CDR3 nucleotides are TGTGCCAGCAGCTTTCTGCCGGAGCAAGAGACCCAGTACTTC. Protein sequence: CASSFLPEQETQYF.

This rearrangement joins TRBV5-1 to TRBJ2-2, with D perhaps matching TRBD2 (6 bases). This CDR3 has 15 amino acids. With 6 bases removed from V and 2 bases from J, the gap between germline ends came to 14 bases. Germline V gene sequence: CDR1 SGHRS, CDR2 YFSETQ. CDR3: CASNVVAGNTGELFF. The CDR3 DNA sequence: TGCGCCAGCAATGTAGTGGCGGGAAACACCGGGGAGCTGTTTTTT.

V gene TRBV4-1 combines with J gene TRBJ2-7, with TRBD2 identical over 9 bases. V lost 0 bases, J lost 3 bases, and 12 bases stayed unmatched. CDR1 and CDR2 (germline): MGHRA, YSYEKL. CDR3 length: 18 residues. CDR3 bases: TGCGCCAGCAGCCAAGATATCTGGGCGGGAGGGCCTGTCTACGAGCAGTACTTC. Translation gives CASSQDIWAGGPVYEQYF.

The V gene is TRBV4-3, the J gene TRBJ2-5; 7 bases match TRBD1. V gave up 4 bases and J gave up 5 bases; unmatched junction bases: 13. Germline CDR1 and CDR2: LGHNA and YSLEER. The CDR3 totals 16 residues. The CDR3 is CASSLSRPGGYETQYF. In DNA, the CDR3 is TGCGCCAGCAGCCTTTCTAGGCCAGGGGGTTACGAGACCCAGTACTTC.

V gene TRBV18 combines with J gene TRBJ1-1; 9 bases line up with TRBD1. The CDR3 consists of 13 residues. Trimming took 3 bases from V and 11 from J; bases not matched to a gene: 7. The germline CDR1 and CDR2 sequences are KGHSH and LQKENI. CDR3 in amino acids: CASSPRDRDEAFF. The CDR3 coding sequence is TGTGCCAGCTCACCTCGGGACAGGGACGAGGCTTTCTTT.

This rearrangement joins TRBV7-2 to TRBJ2-5; 8 bases are a match to TRBD2. The CDR3 is 15 amino acids. V lost 3 bases, J lost 4 bases, and 7 bases stayed unmatched. CDR1 and CDR2 (germline): SGHTA, FQGNSA. The CDR3 nucleotides are TGTGCCAGCAGCTTTAGCGCAGCGGGGGCAGAGACCCAGTACTTC. Its protein is CASSFSAAGAETQYF.

This clone is a singleton in its sample. The chain carries TRBV7-2 and TRBJ2-3; 8 positions match TRBD1. Germline lookup yields CDR1 SGHTA and CDR2 FQGNSA. This CDR3 region has 15 residues. With V trimmed by 1 base and J by 5 bases, 5 bases remained unmatched. The CDR3 DNA follows: TGTGCCAGCAGCTTAGGGACAGGGCGGGGAGATACGCAGTATTTT. It encodes CASSLGTGRGDTQYF.

This clone was recorded once. The chain links TRBV14 to TRBJ1-2, with a weak D call TRBD1 (5 bases). Trimming removed 4 bases from V and 4 bases from J, with 16 bases in between. CDR1 is SGHDN and CDR2 is FVKESK in the germline V gene. The CDR3 has 15 residues. The CDR3 DNA reads as TGTGCCAGCAGCCCCCACTCCGGGGCTTCCTATGGCTACACCTTC. This translates into CASSPHSGASYGYTF.

This clone was seen once. This chain connects TRBV6-4 to TRBJ2-1; possible D gene TRBD1, 6 bases. CDR1 MRHNA and CDR2 SNTAGT come from the germline V gene. Trimming shortened V by 10 bases and J by 0 bases, and 22 bases separated the two germline ends. There are 17 residues in the CDR3. The CDR3 protein is CATSPGQKFGSYNEQFF. For the CDR3, the DNA is TGTGCCACCTCCCCTGGACAGAAATTTGGCTCCTACAATGAGCAGTTCTTC.

The chain has TRBV2 and TRBJ2-2; D is undetermined. Germline CDR1 SNHLY, CDR2 FYNNEI. V lost 5 bases to trimming and J lost 0 bases, with 13 bases between them. CDR3 length: 16 residues. The CDR3 nucleotides are TGTGCCAGCAGTCCTTCCATGAATACGAACACCGGGGAGCTGTTTTTT. Protein sequence: CASSPSMNTNTGELFF.

In its sample, this clone was seen once. The chain has TRBV2 and TRBJ1-1; 9 bases line up with TRBD1. Looked up from germline, CDR1 is SNHLY and CDR2 is FYNNEI. CDR3 length: 16 residues. V was pared by 6 bases and J by 2 bases, with 10 bases of the junction left unmatched. CDR3 DNA: TGTGCCAGCAGAGGACAGGGGAGGCCTTCAAACACTGAAGCTTTCTTT. Translating it yields CASRGQGRPSNTEAFF.

This chain connects TRBV7-9 to TRBJ2-1, with D uncertain. The germline V and J ends were trimmed by 1 base and 2 bases, with 9 bases remaining between them. CDR1 SEHNR and CDR2 FQNEAQ come from the germline V gene (reference sequence). The CDR3 length is 15 residues. CDR3 in DNA: TGTGCCAGCAGCTTAGGTAGGCAGACCTACAATGAGCAGTTCTTC. Translated: CASSLGRQTYNEQFF.